The sequence of this T cell receptor beta chain was determined in a study of Ad26.COV2.S vaccination and SARS-CoV-2 variants. Documented treatment: approximately 18 received Ad26.COV2.S at low or high dose, single or two shots; 5 received placebo; per-sample allocation not given. Day 63 after the first vaccine or placebo injection was the time point for sampling. An Ad26 vector was used to express Wuhan-strain SARS-CoV-2 spike as the vaccine. CDR3 length: 14 residues. V was shortened by 2 bases and J by 0 bases, with 5 bases between the two germline ends. Per the germline V gene, CDR1 is WNHNN and CDR2 is SYGVQD (reference sequence). The method was immunoSEQ multiplex PCR; TCRdb's version includes in-frame clones alone and lacks a portion of them. The sample yields 450,000 to 550,000 clones, 80% to 90% seen once. This clone was observed a few times. Its antigen is unknown. Whole-study findings and limits: A substantial breadth of spike-specific CD8+ and CD4+ T cell responses after vaccination has been reported. Similar non-spike TCR breadth was seen in vaccine and placebo recipients.

The rearrangement links TRBV10-1 to TRBJ1-3; D call uncertain. The clonotype was recovered from a person aged 18-60 years who received the Ad26.COV2.S COVID-19 vaccine or a placebo. The specimen was peripheral blood, collected in a trial of Ad26.COV2.S vaccine versus placebo. CDR3: CASSEDGSGNTIYF. Here the CDR3 DNA reads TGCGCCAGCAGTGAGGACGGCTCTGGAAACACCATATATTTT.